The 12 T cell receptor beta chains below come from one sample, sequenced in a study of PD-L1 blockade in urothelial cancer. Generated by immunoSEQ multiplex PCR, the TCRdb table keeps only in-frame clones and is missing some. The sample has more than 55,000 clones, roughly 76% seen once. Time point described: pretreatment peripheral blood. Material: PBMCs, obtained around atezolizumab (anti-PD-L1) treatment. Receptor source: a man between 65 and 85 years old with urothelial cancer.

The rearrangement links TRBV19 to TRBJ2-7, with 9 bases matching TRBD1. The germline gives CDR1 LNHDA, CDR2 SQIVND (reference sequence). This CDR3 is 14 amino acids long. Unmatched junction bases numbered 2, after V lost 2 bases and J lost 3 bases. The CDR3 DNA reads as TGTGCCAGTAGTATAATGGGACAGGGCTACGAGCAGTACTTC. It is translated as CASSIMGQGYEQYF. The whole variable domain, remainder taken from reference TRBV19 and TRBJ2-7, is DGGITQSPKYLFRKEGQNVTLSCEQNLNHDAMYWYRQDPGQGLRLIYYSQIVNDFQKGDIAEGYSVSREKKESFPLTVTSAQKNPTAFYLCASSIMGQGYEQYFGPGTRLTVT.

Only one count was recorded for this clone. The chain combines TRBV7-2 with TRBJ2-7; 9 bases fit TRBD1. Germline V gene data show CDR1 as SGHTA and CDR2 as FQGNSA. The CDR3 consists of 14 residues. Trimming removed 2 bases from V and 3 bases from J; junction bases left unmatched: 2. In DNA, the CDR3 is TGTGCCAGCAGCTTACTGGGACAGGGCTACGAGCAGTACTTC. Translation gives CASSLLGQGYEQYF.

V usage is TRBV7-9 and J usage is TRBJ1-1; D unclear. Germline V gene sequence: CDR1 SEHNR, CDR2 FQNEAQ (reference sequence). The CDR3 covers 13 residues. Between the trimmed V and J ends, which lost 3 bases and 1 base, there was a span of 6 bases. The CDR3 DNA sequence: TGTGCCAGCAGCTTCCAACAGAACACTGAAGCTTTCTTT. This encodes CASSFQQNTEAFF.

The chain combines TRBV6-1 with TRBJ2-7, with D unresolved. The CDR3 runs to 16 residues. Germline values: CDR1 MNHNS, CDR2 SASEGT. Deletions cut 0 bases from V and 0 bases from J, with 12 bases between. CDR3 nucleotide sequence: TGTGCCAGCAGTGAAGCTTCGACCTGGAGCTCCTACGAGCAGTACTTC. Translating gives CASSEASTWSSYEQYF.

Only a few counts were recorded for this clone. The chain links TRBV4-2 to TRBJ1-1, with 9 bases that match TRBD1. This CDR3 comprises 15 residues. CDR1 and CDR2 (germline): LGHNA, YNFKEQ. Trimming took 3 bases from V and 1 from J; bases not matched to a gene: 3. CDR3: CASSQGTGKNTEAFF. The CDR3 DNA sequence: TGTGCCAGCAGCCAGGGGACAGGGAAGAACACTGAAGCTTTCTTT.

J is TRBJ1-2 and V is TRBV6-6; D is unresolved. Per the germline V gene, CDR1 is MNHNY and CDR2 is SVGAGI (reference sequence). Trimming took 7 bases from V and 4 from J, leaving 13 bases between them. The CDR3 sequence is 13 residues long. Written as DNA, the CDR3 is TGTGCCAGCACCCCAGAGGACTCCTATGGCTACACCTTC. Its translation: CASTPEDSYGYTF.

The chain carries TRBV7-2 and TRBJ2-1; 9 nucleotides line up with TRBD2. With 1 base clipped from V and 6 bases from J, the junction kept 1 base outside the gene matches. The length of the CDR3 is 14 residues. Germline values: CDR1 SGHTA, CDR2 FQGNSA. The CDR3 region has the DNA TGTGCCAGCAGCTTAGGGACTAGCGTCAATGAGCAGTTCTTC. Amino acids: CASSLGTSVNEQFF.

The chain has TRBV6-6 and TRBJ1-2, with 8 bases lining up with TRBD1. This CDR3 is built from 12 residues. The ends lost 8 bases at V and 6 bases at J; junction bases unmatched: 5. The germline V gene has CDR1 MNHNY and CDR2 SVGAGI (reference sequence). CDR3 sequence: CASQGQGDGYTF. CDR3 sequence (DNA): TGTGCCAGCCAAGGACAGGGAGATGGCTACACCTTC.

The table lists this clone with a count of one. The chain joins TRBV19 to TRBJ2-1; the D gene is possibly TRBD1 (5 bases). The V end lost 5 bases, the J end lost 7 bases, and 9 bases lay between the germline ends. This CDR3 has 12 amino acids. Germline V gene sequence: CDR1 LNHDA, CDR2 SQIVND (reference sequence). CDR3 amino acids: CASSQTGNEQFF. In DNA form, the CDR3 reads TGTGCCAGTAGTCAAACAGGTAATGAGCAGTTCTTC.

The chain uses TRBV19 and TRBJ1-4; TRBD1 agrees at 8 bases. Unmatched junction bases numbered 2, after V lost 4 bases and J lost 1 base. The CDR3 extends over 15 amino acids. Per the germline V gene, CDR1 is LNHDA and CDR2 is SQIVND (reference sequence). CDR3 DNA sequence: TGTGCCAGTAGTAGAGGACAGGGAACTAATGAAAAACTGTTTTTT. Protein product: CASSRGQGTNEKLFF.

The chain uses TRBV6-5 and TRBJ2-7, with D perhaps matching TRBD1 (6 bases). With 2 bases removed from V and 4 bases from J, the gap between germline ends came to 12 bases. The germline V gene encodes CDR1 MNHEY and CDR2 SVGAGI. The CDR3 is made up of 14 amino acids. The CDR3 nucleotides are TGTGCCAGCAGTTACAGACAGGTGGGGTACGAGCAGTACTTC. The encoded protein is CASSYRQVGYEQYF.

The table lists this clone with a few counts. The gene calls are TRBV11-3 and TRBJ2-2; 7 nucleotides agree with TRBD2. Per the germline V gene, CDR1 is SGHNT and CDR2 is YENEEA. J gave up 2 bases and V 5 bases, and 5 bases lay outside the gene matches. The CDR3 is 15 amino acids. CDR3 DNA sequence: TGTGCCAGCAGCAGGCTAGCGGTAAACACCGGGGAGCTGTTTTTT. Protein sequence: CASSRLAVNTGELFF.